One sample yielded the 28 T cell receptor beta chains listed below, sequenced in a study of shared clonotypes between healthy human individuals. The method was immunoSEQ multiplex PCR; TCRdb's version includes in-frame clones alone and lacks a portion of them. The table includes 650,000 to 700,000 clones, roughly 87% detected once. Sequenced sample: memory CD8+ T cells from PBMCs. Stated subset: CD45RO+ cells pooled with CCR7-negative TemRA cells. The receptors here all came from a man between 18 and 29 years old in good health. Some clones in this sample may be carry-over from other donors' samples.

The chain couples TRBV5-1 to TRBJ2-3, with 14 bases lining up with TRBD2. Per the germline V gene, CDR1 is SGHRS and CDR2 is YFSETQ. The CDR3 loop spans 17 amino acids. V was clipped by 4 bases and J by 5 bases; unmatched bases: 9. The CDR3 coding sequence is TGCGCCAGCAGCCGGGAGGGACTAGCGGGAGCCGAAGATACGCAGTATTTT. Translating gives CASSREGLAGAEDTQYF.

This chain uses TRBV5-8 with TRBJ2-5, with D possibly being TRBD1 (6 bases). V was trimmed by 0 bases and J by 5 bases, leaving 11 bases between them. The CDR3 sequence is 14 residues long. CDR1 SGHTS and CDR2 YDEGEE come from the germline V gene. The DNA for the CDR3 is TGTGCCAGCAGCTTGGAGTCAGGGGAGGAGACCCAGTACTTC. Translated, it gives CASSLESGEETQYF.

V is TRBV9 and J is TRBJ2-7; D may be TRBD1 (6 bases). Germline V CDR1 and CDR2: SGDLS, YYNGEE. V was trimmed by 4 bases and J by 5 bases, leaving 16 bases between them. CDR3 length: 14 residues. CDR3: CASSSTGSWDEQYF. In DNA form, the CDR3 reads TGTGCCAGCAGCTCCACAGGGTCTTGGGACGAGCAGTACTTC.

The sample holds one count of this clone. The chain carries TRBV27 and TRBJ1-5; D uncertain. The V gene's germline CDR1 is MNHEY and CDR2 SMNVEV (reference sequence). The CDR3 consists of 14 residues. Trimming cost V 6 bases and J 2 bases, with 11 bases left between them. The CDR3 protein is CASRAGLGNQPQHF. The CDR3 coding sequence is TGTGCCAGCAGGGCAGGACTAGGCAATCAGCCCCAGCATTTT.

CDR3 nucleotides: TGTGCCAGCAGTGAAACGGGAGGGGTCACCGGGGAGCTGTTTTTT. Translated, it gives CASSETGGVTGELFF. The chain is built from TRBV6-1 and TRBJ2-2; TRBD2 matches at 8 bases. The length of the CDR3 is 15 residues. The germline gives CDR1 MNHNS, CDR2 SASEGT. V trimming: 2 bases; J trimming: 4 bases; junction bases outside the gene matches: 3.

As concerns this clone: This specimen includes other DNA sequences encoding the same CDR3. This chain links TRBV4-1 with TRBJ1-5; TRBD1 aligns across 7 bases. Germline V gene data show CDR1 as MGHRA and CDR2 as YSYEKL. The ends lost 4 bases at V and 4 bases at J; junction bases unmatched: 4. The CDR3 totals 14 residues. CDR3 DNA sequence: TGCGCCAGCAGCCCCAGGGGGGGGAATCAGCCCCAGCATTTT. This codes for CASSPRGGNQPQHF.

The chain employs TRBV27 and TRBJ1-2, with TRBD1 matching over 7 bases. Germline V lookup: CDR1 MNHEY, CDR2 SMNVEV (reference sequence). Unmatched junction bases numbered 4, after V lost 5 bases and J lost 4 bases. The CDR3 covers 13 residues. The CDR3 here is CASSHRDSYGYTF. The CDR3 DNA reads as TGTGCCAGCAGTCACCGGGACAGCTATGGCTACACCTTC.

This clone was recorded once. The rearrangement links TRBV6-1 to TRBJ2-4, with 12 bases aligning to TRBD2. Germline CDR1 and CDR2: MNHNS and SASEGT. V lost 2 bases, J lost 8 bases, and 7 bases stayed unmatched. The length of the CDR3 is 16 residues. As DNA, the CDR3 is TGTGCCAGCAGTGAAATACCGGGACTAGCGGGTTACATTCAGTACTTC. It is translated as CASSEIPGLAGYIQYF.

The chain employs TRBV9 and TRBJ1-3; TRBD1 might be the D (5 bases). CDR3 length: 18 amino acids. Deletions cut 0 bases from V and 0 bases from J, with 16 bases between. The germline V gene encodes CDR1 SGDLS and CDR2 YYNGEE. CDR3 coding DNA: TGTGCCAGCAGCGTAGCTGGTGGGGGATACCGCTCTGGAAACACCATATATTTT. The encoded protein is CASSVAGGGYRSGNTIYF.

This chain joins TRBV9 and TRBJ2-1, with D perhaps matching TRBD2 (6 bases). This CDR3 has 19 residues. Trimming shortened V by 4 bases and J by 4 bases, and 27 bases separated the two germline ends. Germline values: CDR1 SGDLS, CDR2 YYNGEE. The CDR3 region is CASSTSEEVAEPLYNEQFF. Written as DNA, the CDR3 is TGTGCCAGCAGCACCTCCGAGGAGGTAGCGGAGCCTCTTTACAATGAGCAGTTCTTC. The whole variable domain, remainder taken from reference TRBV9 and TRBJ2-1, is DSGVTQTPKHLITATGQRVTLRCSPRSGDLSVYWYQQSLDQGLQFLIQYYNGEERAKGNILERFSAQQFPDLHSELNLSSLELGDSALYFCASSTSEEVAEPLYNEQFFGPGTRLTVL.

J is TRBJ1-2 and V is TRBV5-6; tentative D call: TRBD1 (6 bases). Germline loops: CDR1 SGHDT, CDR2 YYEEEE. The CDR3 loop spans 13 amino acids. The V gene lost 2 bases and the J gene lost 4 bases, with 9 bases spanning the gap. The CDR3 DNA reads TGTGCCAGCAGCTTCACAGGGCCCTATGGCTACACCTTC. Its protein product is CASSFTGPYGYTF.

The CDR3 protein is CASSFSAGGYSGEQFF. The CDR3 DNA reads as TGTGCCAGCAGTTTTTCCGCGGGAGGGTACTCCGGGGAGCAGTTCTTC. This chain uses TRBV27 with TRBJ2-1; 9 bases map to TRBD2. The CDR3 covers 16 residues. Germline CDR1 MNHEY, CDR2 SMNVEV (reference sequence). J was trimmed by 10 bases and V by 3 bases; bases with no gene match: 13.

The chain is built from TRBV7-9 and TRBJ2-2, with TRBD1 identical over 7 bases. This CDR3 is 15 amino acids long. Per germline, CDR1 SEHNR and CDR2 FQNEAQ (reference sequence). V lost 1 base and J lost 4; bases outside the gene matches: 3. CDR3 DNA: TGTGCCAGCAGCTTAGGGACAGGAGTCACCGGGGAGCTGTTTTTT. Translating it yields CASSLGTGVTGELFF.

The chain employs TRBV27 and TRBJ1-1; D remains unclear. The CDR3 covers 15 residues. V dropped 2 bases and J dropped 0 bases, with 10 bases sitting between them. Looked up from germline, CDR1 is MNHEY and CDR2 is SMNVEV (reference sequence). CDR3: CASSLSRAVNTEAFF. The CDR3 DNA reads as TGTGCCAGCAGTTTAAGCCGGGCCGTGAACACTGAAGCTTTCTTT.

This clone was counted between two and nine times. V usage is TRBV6-5 and J usage is TRBJ1-1; D uncertain. Trimming removed 4 bases from V and 11 bases from J, with 11 bases in between. The V gene's germline CDR1 is MNHEY and CDR2 SVGAGI. The CDR3 is 11 amino acids. CDR3 in amino acids: CASSFGPLAFF. For the CDR3, the DNA is TGTGCCAGCAGTTTCGGCCCCCTCGCTTTCTTT.

The rearrangement uses TRBV10-3 and TRBJ2-7, with unresolved D. V was cut by 11 bases and J by 3 bases, with 17 bases left in between. The CDR3 extends over 13 amino acids. Germline CDR1 reads ENHRY; CDR2 reads SYGVKD. The CDR3 bases are TGTGCCGGCGGCGGCGGAGTCGACTACGAGCAGTACTTC. Protein: CAGGGGVDYEQYF.

With regard to this clone: A junction boundary mismatches the germline segment, possibly from a read error. The J gene is TRBJ2-2, the V gene TRBV6-5; D not resolved. CDR3 length: 11 residues. In germline, CDR1 is MNHEY, CDR2 SVGAGI. The CDR3 DNA reads TGTGCCAGCAGTGACTCCGGGGAGCTGTTTTTT. Its protein is CASSDSGELFF.

J is TRBJ2-1 and V is TRBV5-8, with D unclear. The length of the CDR3 is 15 residues. Trimming stripped 0 bases from V and 4 bases from J, with 11 bases between. CDR1 is SGHTS, CDR2 YDEGEE, per germline. Here the CDR3 DNA reads TGTGCCAGCAGCTTGGCCTTTGGCGCGTACAATGAGCAGTTCTTC. Its protein is CASSLAFGAYNEQFF.

The genes are TRBV10-2 and TRBJ1-1; D is ambiguous. Germline V gene sequence: CDR1 WSHSY, CDR2 SAAADI. This CDR3 is built from 17 residues. The V end lost 1 base, the J end lost 6 bases, and 21 bases lay between the germline ends. In DNA, the CDR3 is TGCGCCAGCAGTGAGTTCCCCCATACAGCTCTGGGAGCTGAAGCTTTCTTT. Amino acids: CASSEFPHTALGAEAFF.

V gene TRBV4-1 combines with J gene TRBJ2-7, with D possibly being TRBD1 (6 bases). CDR1 MGHRA and CDR2 YSYEKL come from the germline V gene. Trimming stripped 2 bases from V and 3 bases from J, with 14 bases between. This CDR3 region has 15 residues. The CDR3 loop reads CASSQTTGVNYEQYF. The CDR3 DNA reads as TGCGCCAGCAGCCAAACGACAGGAGTAAACTACGAGCAGTACTTC.

The V call is TRBV12-5, the J call TRBJ2-1; 8 bases map to TRBD2. Germline lookup yields CDR1 LGHNT and CDR2 FRNRAP. The CDR3 has 14 amino acids. V shed 1 base and J 9 bases; nucleotides not matched to a gene: 5. The CDR3 loop is CASGLGLAKGEQFF. CDR3 DNA: TGTGCTAGTGGTTTGGGACTAGCGAAGGGTGAGCAGTTCTTC.

The chain links TRBV19 to TRBJ2-7, with 7 bases that match TRBD1. After removal of 4 bases from V and 5 bases from J, the junction contained 8 bases not matched to a gene. This CDR3 spans 14 amino acids. Germline V CDR1 and CDR2: LNHDA, SQIVND (reference sequence). The CDR3 is CASSRRTGGDEQYF. The CDR3 DNA is TGTGCCAGTAGTAGGCGGACAGGAGGCGACGAGCAGTACTTC.

The rearrangement joins TRBV19 to TRBJ1-5; tentative D call: TRBD1 (5 bases). The length of the CDR3 is 15 residues. Germline V CDR1 and CDR2: LNHDA, SQIVND (reference sequence). The V gene lost 6 bases and the J gene lost 2 bases, with 14 bases spanning the gap. The CDR3 loop reads CASSRDHSGNQPQHF. The CDR3 DNA reads TGTGCCAGTAGCAGGGACCATTCTGGCAATCAGCCCCAGCATTTT. Looking up the rest from reference TRBV19 and TRBJ1-5 gives the full variable domain: DGGITQSPKYLFRKEGQNVTLSCEQNLNHDAMYWYRQDPGQGLRLIYYSQIVNDFQKGDIAEGYSVSREKKESFPLTVTSAQKNPTAFYLCASSRDHSGNQPQHFGDGTRLSIL.

The chain recombines TRBV11-3 with TRBJ2-5, with 7 bases aligning to TRBD1. Per germline, CDR1 SGHNT and CDR2 YENEEA. The V segment lost 5 bases and the J segment 0 bases; nucleotides outside the gene matches: 3. The CDR3 contains 14 residues. The CDR3 coding sequence is TGTGCCAGCAGCCCGGACAGGTACCAAGAGACCCAGTACTTC. Translated, it gives CASSPDRYQETQYF.

V is TRBV7-8 and J is TRBJ1-5; D is undetermined. CDR3 length: 14 amino acids. The V and J ends lost 6 bases and 4 bases respectively, with 13 bases between them. The germline V gene has CDR1 SGHVS and CDR2 FQNEAQ. In DNA form, the CDR3 reads TGTGCCAGCAGTTTAAAGGGTCCTAATCAGCCCCAGCATTTT. Translation gives CASSLKGPNQPQHF.

The chain combines TRBV11-2 with TRBJ2-5; TRBD1 is a possible D gene (6 bases). Trimming removed 6 bases at V and 1 base at J, with 6 bases between. The CDR3 covers 12 residues. CDR1 and CDR2 (germline): SGHAT, FQNNGV. The CDR3 loop is CASRDSQETQYF. The CDR3 DNA reads as TGTGCCAGCAGGGACAGCCAAGAGACCCAGTACTTC. The entire variable domain, with the rest obtained from reference TRBV11-2 and TRBJ2-5, is as follows: EAGVAQSPRYKIIEKRQSVAFWCNPISGHATLYWYQQILGQGPKLLIQFQNNGVVDDSQLPKDRFSAERLKGVDSTLKIQPAKLEDSAVYLCASRDSQETQYFGPGTRLLVL.

The chain employs TRBV27 and TRBJ1-2; D remains ambiguous. V lost 3 bases to trimming and J lost 1 base, with 15 bases between them. This CDR3 comprises 16 residues. Germline CDR1 and CDR2: MNHEY and SMNVEV (reference sequence). In DNA, the CDR3 is TGTGCCAGCAGTTTTAGTTTACGAGGAAGTAACTATGGCTACACCTTC. Residues: CASSFSLRGSNYGYTF.

The chain carries TRBV4-1 and TRBJ1-1, with D perhaps matching TRBD1 (6 bases). V was cut by 4 bases and J by 4 bases, with 19 bases left in between. CDR1 MGHRA and CDR2 YSYEKL come from the germline V gene. The CDR3 has 16 amino acids. In DNA form, the CDR3 reads TGCGCCAGCAGCCCCGGAGGGGGGCGGTCCGCCACTGAAGCTTTCTTT. This gives the protein CASSPGGGRSATEAFF.